This T cell receptor (beta chain) comes out of a study of human T cells and chemical hapten exposure. Time point defined: patch test 1, 2 weeks after DPC sensitization. The treatment: therapeutic diphenylcyclopropenone sensitization with weekly scalp DPC. Patients had alopecia, were aged 18 to 70, and were not pregnant. V was clipped by 4 bases and J by 1 base; unmatched bases: 6. Per germline, CDR1 LGHDT and CDR2 YNNKEL (reference sequence). The CDR3 extends over 15 amino acids. Per the study methods: TCR counts had a median of about 92,000 per sample and spanned about 23,224 to 690,600. In TCRdb, the RACE reads were re-called with MiXCR into one record per CDR3 protein. The V and J calls and clone size come from TCRdb's table, not from the authors' own analysis. The sample lists approximately 90,000 distinct CDR3 sequences; over 10% were seen once.

The clonotype comes from a woman between 40 and 50 years old with alopecia areata. Some clones in this sample may be carry-over from other donors' samples. The input for sequencing was whole blood, taken in connection with sensitization to the hapten diphenylcyclopropenone (DPC). The chain links TRBV3-1 to TRBJ1-1; 7 nucleotides align to TRBD1. In DNA form, the CDR3 reads TGTGCCAGCAGCCCCCGACAGGGCTCGAACACTGAAGCTTTCTTT. Protein: CASSPRQGSNTEAFF.